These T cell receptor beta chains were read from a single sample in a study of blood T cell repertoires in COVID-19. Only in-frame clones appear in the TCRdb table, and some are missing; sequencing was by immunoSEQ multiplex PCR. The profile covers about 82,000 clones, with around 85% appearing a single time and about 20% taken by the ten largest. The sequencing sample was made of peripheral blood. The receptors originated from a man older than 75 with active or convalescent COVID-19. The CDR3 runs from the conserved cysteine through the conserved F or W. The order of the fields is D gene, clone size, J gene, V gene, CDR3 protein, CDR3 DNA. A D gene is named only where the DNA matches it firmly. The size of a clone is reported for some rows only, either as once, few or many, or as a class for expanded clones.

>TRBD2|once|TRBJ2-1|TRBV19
CASSILGRDNEQFF
TGTGCCAGTAGTATCCTTGGGAGGGACAATGAGCAGTTCTTC
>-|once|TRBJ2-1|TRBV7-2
CASSPDNSYYNEQFF
TGTGCCAGCAGCCCAGACAACTCCTACTACAATGAGCAGTTCTTC
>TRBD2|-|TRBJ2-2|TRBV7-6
CASIHGRTSDPGELFF
TGTGCCAGCATCCACGGCCGGACTAGCGACCCCGGGGAGCTGTTTTTT
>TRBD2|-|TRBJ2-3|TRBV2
CASSDNRASGREDTQYF
TGTGCCAGCAGTGACAATAGGGCTAGCGGGAGGGAGGATACGCAGTATTTT
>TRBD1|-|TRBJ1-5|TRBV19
CASSKTGDAQHF
TGTGCCAGTAGCAAGACAGGGGATGCCCAGCATTTT
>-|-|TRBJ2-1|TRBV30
CAWRIGQSPHNEQFF
TGTGCCTGGAGGATAGGACAGTCGCCCCACAATGAGCAGTTCTTC
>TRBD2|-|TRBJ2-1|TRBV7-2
CASSSPHGGATEQFF
TGTGCCAGCAGCTCTCCCCACGGGGGGGCGACTGAGCAGTTCTTC
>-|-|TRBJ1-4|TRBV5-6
CASSLARHRTMSEKLFF
TGTGCCAGCAGCTTGGCCCGACACCGCACCATGTCCGAAAAACTGTTTTTT
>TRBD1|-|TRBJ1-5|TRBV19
CASSRSATGAFQPQHF
TGTGCCAGTAGTCGTTCCGCGACAGGGGCGTTTCAGCCCCAGCATTTT
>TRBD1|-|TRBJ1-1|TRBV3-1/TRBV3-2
CASISGQGASYTEAFF
TGTGCCAGCATCTCGGGACAGGGGGCATCGTACACTGAAGCTTTCTTT
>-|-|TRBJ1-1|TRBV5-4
CASSAIDGGEAFF
TGTGCCAGCAGCGCTATCGACGGCGGCGAAGCTTTCTTT
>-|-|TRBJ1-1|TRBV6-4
CAPPGGSGVSHTEAFF
TGTGCGCCCCCGGGGGGCTCGGGGGTTTCGCACACTGAAGCTTTCTTT
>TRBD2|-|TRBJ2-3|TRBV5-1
CASSAGTSGGTDTQYF
TGCGCCAGCAGCGCAGGGACTAGCGGGGGTACAGATACGCAGTATTTT
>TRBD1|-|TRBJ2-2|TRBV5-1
CASSLLSGTVNTGELFF
TGCGCCAGCAGCTTGTTATCTGGGACAGTGAACACCGGGGAGCTGTTTTTT
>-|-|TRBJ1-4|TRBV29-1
CSVSPPGEKLFF
TGCAGCGTTTCCCCGCCGGGGGAAAAACTGTTTTTT
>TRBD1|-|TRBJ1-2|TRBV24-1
CATSDTGTGIYGYTF
TGTGCCACCAGTGATACCGGGACAGGGATCTATGGCTACACCTTC
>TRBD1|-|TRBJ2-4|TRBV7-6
CASSRPGQENIQYF
TGTGCCAGCAGCCGCCCGGGACAGGAAAACATTCAGTACTTC
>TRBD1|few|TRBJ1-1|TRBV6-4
CALPMGADREDTEAFF
TGTGCCCTTCCCATGGGGGCCGACAGGGAGGACACTGAAGCTTTCTTT
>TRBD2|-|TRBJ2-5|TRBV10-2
CASSQSKRGPQETQYF
TGCGCCAGCAGTCAATCTAAGCGGGGGCCTCAAGAGACCCAGTACTTC
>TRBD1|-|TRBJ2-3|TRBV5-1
CASSLVSGGSDTQYF
TGCGCCAGCAGCTTGGTGTCAGGGGGTTCAGATACGCAGTATTTT
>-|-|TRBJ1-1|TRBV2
CASRKEAAGGTEAFF
TGTGCCAGCAGAAAGGAGGCCGCCGGAGGGACTGAAGCTTTCTTT
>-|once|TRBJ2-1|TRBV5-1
CASSYGTLGVNEQFF
TGCGCCAGCAGCTACGGGACTTTGGGGGTAAATGAGCAGTTCTTC
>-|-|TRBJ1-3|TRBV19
CASSTWRASGNTIYF
TGTGCCAGTAGTACGTGGCGGGCATCCGGAAACACCATATATTTT
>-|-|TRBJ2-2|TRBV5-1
CASSSRRSGDYTGELFF
TGCGCCAGCAGCTCCCGGAGGAGCGGAGACTACACCGGGGAGCTGTTTTTT
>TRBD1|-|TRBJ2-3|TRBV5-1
CASSGTGTGTDTQYF
TGCGCCAGCAGCGGAACCGGGACAGGCACAGATACGCAGTATTTT
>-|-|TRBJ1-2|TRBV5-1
CASSFLPGREYGYTF
TGCGCCAGCAGCTTTCTGCCGGGGAGGGAGTATGGCTACACCTTC
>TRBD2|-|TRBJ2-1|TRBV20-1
CSASSPTSGGSGEQFF
TGCAGTGCTAGTTCACCGACTAGCGGGGGTTCTGGTGAGCAGTTCTTC
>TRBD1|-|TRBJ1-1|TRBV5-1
CASSPGDRGRNTEAFF
TGCGCCAGCAGCCCTGGGGACAGGGGGCGAAACACTGAAGCTTTCTTT
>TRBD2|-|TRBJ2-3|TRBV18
CASSPLGAGGPHTQYF
TGTGCCAGCTCACCACTCGGAGCGGGGGGGCCCCACACGCAGTATTTT
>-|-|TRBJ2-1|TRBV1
CTSSEHKYEQFF
TGCACCAGCAGCGAACACAAGTATGAGCAGTTCTTC
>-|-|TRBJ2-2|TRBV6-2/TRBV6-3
CASSYVLTGELFF
TGTGCCAGCAGTTATGTACTCACCGGGGAGCTGTTTTTT
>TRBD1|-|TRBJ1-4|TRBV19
CASSKTGAANEKLFF
TGTGCCAGTAGTAAGACAGGGGCGGCTAATGAAAAACTGTTTTTT
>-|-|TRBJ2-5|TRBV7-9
CASSLVLPGWETQYF
TGTGCCAGCAGCTTAGTTTTGCCGGGTTGGGAGACCCAGTACTTC
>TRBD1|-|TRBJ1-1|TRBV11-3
CASSLELRGYTGGRLNTEAFF
TGTGCCAGCAGCTTAGAACTTAGAGGGTACACAGGGGGACGATTGAACACTGAAGCTTTCTTT
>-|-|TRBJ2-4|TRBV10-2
CASSVGQNIQYF
TGCGCCAGCAGTGTTGGACAGAACATTCAGTACTTC
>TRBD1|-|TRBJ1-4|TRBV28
CASSFLDRDNGFVEKLFF
TGTGCCAGCAGTTTCCTCGACAGGGATAATGGTTTTGTGGAAAAACTGTTTTTT
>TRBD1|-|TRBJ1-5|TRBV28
CASSFGTGFSNQPQHF
TGTGCCAGCAGTTTCGGGACAGGGTTTAGCAATCAGCCCCAGCATTTT
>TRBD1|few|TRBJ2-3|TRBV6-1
CASSEARGPYTDTQYF
TGTGCCAGCAGTGAAGCAAGGGGGCCCTACACAGATACGCAGTATTTT
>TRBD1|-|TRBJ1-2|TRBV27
CASSLSTGQTYGYTF
TGTGCCAGCAGTTTATCGACGGGACAGACTTATGGCTACACCTTC
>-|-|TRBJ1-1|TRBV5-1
CASSSGENMNTEAFF
TGCGCCAGCAGCTCAGGCGAGAACATGAACACTGAAGCTTTCTTT
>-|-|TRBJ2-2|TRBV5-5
CASSLRDTKTGELFF
TGTGCCAGCAGCCTCCGGGACACCAAAACCGGGGAGCTGTTTTTT
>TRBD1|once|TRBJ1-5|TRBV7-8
CASSPNRGNQPQHF
TGTGCCAGCAGCCCCAACAGGGGAAATCAGCCCCAGCATTTT
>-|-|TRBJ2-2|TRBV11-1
CASSLASDRELFF
TGTGCCAGCAGCTTAGCTTCTGACAGGGAGCTGTTTTTT
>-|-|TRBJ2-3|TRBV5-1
CASSLDRGITDTQYF
TGCGCCAGCAGCTTGGATCGGGGGATCACAGATACGCAGTATTTT
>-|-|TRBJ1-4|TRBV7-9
CASSLGEGLEGEKLFF
TGTGCCAGCAGCTTGGGCGAGGGACTAGAGGGAGAAAAACTGTTTTTT
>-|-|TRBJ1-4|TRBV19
CASSIDQFGGKVEKLFF
TGTGCCAGTAGTATAGATCAATTTGGGGGCAAGGTTGAAAAACTGTTTTTT
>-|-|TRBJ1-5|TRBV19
CASTDSLSSVQPQHF
TGTGCCAGTACCGACAGTCTATCATCCGTTCAGCCCCAGCATTTT
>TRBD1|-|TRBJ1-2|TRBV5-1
CASRPSGQGFFGYTF
TGCGCCAGCAGACCCTCGGGACAGGGGTTCTTTGGCTACACCTTC
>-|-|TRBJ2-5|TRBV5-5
CASSLVTDQETQYF
TGTGCCAGCAGCTTGGTGACAGATCAAGAGACCCAGTACTTC
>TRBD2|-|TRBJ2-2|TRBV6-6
CASSLAPTRGDGELFF
TGTGCCAGCAGTTTGGCACCTACGCGGGGGGACGGGGAGCTGTTTTTT
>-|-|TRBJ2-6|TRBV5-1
CASSLPSFSSGANVLTF
TGCGCCAGCAGCTTGCCCTCTTTTAGCTCTGGGGCCAACGTCCTGACTTTC